Listed below are T cell receptor beta chains from one sample, sequenced in a study of T cell responses to AZD1222 COVID-19 vaccine. Profiling relied on immunoSEQ multiplex PCR, and the TCRdb table lists in-frame clones only, not all of them. The sample has around 130,000 clones; 91% are singletons. Source: peripheral blood, taken on day 0 of AZD1222 vaccination. These receptors came from an adult in good health. Each CDR3 is given with its conserved first and last residue. The D gene is left open where the match is weak. Part of the rows lack a size; the others show once, few, many or a class for expanded clones.

V gene,clone size,D gene,J gene,CDR3 DNA,CDR3 protein
TRBV2,-,-,TRBJ2-1,TGTGCCAGCAGTGAATTTTATGAGCAGTTCTTC,CASSEFYEQFF
TRBV18,-,TRBD1,TRBJ1-5,TGTGCCAGCTCACCGGGACAGGGTCAGCCCCAGCATTTT,CASSPGQGQPQHF
TRBV7-9,once,-,TRBJ1-3,TGTGCCAGCAGCATCGATGAAAACACCATATATTTT,CASSIDENTIYF
TRBV19,-,TRBD2,TRBJ2-1,TGTGCCAGTAGGAGACTAGCGGGAGGCAATGAGCAGTTCTTC,CASRRLAGGNEQFF
TRBV13,once,-,TRBJ2-7,TGTGCCAGCAGCACCGCGGGGGCGGCCTACGAGCAGTACTTC,CASSTAGAAYEQYF
TRBV11-2,-,-,TRBJ2-3,TGTGCCAGCAGTTCAGTGCCGGGACAAGGTCAGAGTACGCAGTATTTT,CASSSVPGQGQSTQYF
TRBV18,once,-,TRBJ1-1,TGTGCCAGCTCACCATGGGTTTCAGGGGAAGGCACTGAAGCTTTCTTT,CASSPWVSGEGTEAFF
TRBV5-1,-,-,TRBJ1-3,TGCGCCAGCAGCTCGGCGGCTTCTGGAAACACCATATATTTT,CASSSAASGNTIYF
TRBV27,many,-,TRBJ2-1,TGTGCCAGCATGGGCGTCAATGAGCAGTTCTTC,CASMGVNEQFF
TRBV13,-,-,TRBJ1-1,TGTGCCAGCAGCTTAGAGGAGAAGCCAATTGAAGCTTTCTTT,CASSLEEKPIEAFF
TRBV7-9,-,-,TRBJ2-7,TGTGCCAGCAGTGGAGTGTCCTACGAGCAGTACTTC,CASSGVSYEQYF
TRBV21-1,-,-,TRBJ2-7,TGTGCCAGCAGCAAGGAACAAACCTACGAGCAGTACTTC,CASSKEQTYEQYF
TRBV7-2,-,TRBD1,TRBJ1-3,TGTGCCAGCAGCCACGGGACAGTCCGCTCTGGAAACACCATATATTTT,CASSHGTVRSGNTIYF
TRBV27,-,TRBD2,TRBJ2-7,TGTGCCAGCAACCGGCGGGAGGCTTGGGAGCAGTACTTC,CASNRREAWEQYF
TRBV5-1,many,-,TRBJ2-1,TGCGCCAGCAGCGTAGGCCACAATGAGCAGTTCTTC,CASSVGHNEQFF
TRBV6-4,-,-,TRBJ2-7,TGTGCCAGCAGTGACGGACTAAACGAGCAGTACTTC,CASSDGLNEQYF
TRBV6-5,-,-,TRBJ1-1,TGTGCCAGCAGTTACCAGGGGTCTCAATCTGAAGCTTTCTTT,CASSYQGSQSEAFF
TRBV6-1,-,-,TRBJ1-5,TGTGCCAGCAGTGAAGGAGGACAAAGTAGCAATCAGCCCCAGCATTTT,CASSEGGQSSNQPQHF
TRBV10-3,-,-,TRBJ1-2,TGTGCCACCCAAGACAGTCCCTTCTATGGCTACACCTTC,CATQDSPFYGYTF